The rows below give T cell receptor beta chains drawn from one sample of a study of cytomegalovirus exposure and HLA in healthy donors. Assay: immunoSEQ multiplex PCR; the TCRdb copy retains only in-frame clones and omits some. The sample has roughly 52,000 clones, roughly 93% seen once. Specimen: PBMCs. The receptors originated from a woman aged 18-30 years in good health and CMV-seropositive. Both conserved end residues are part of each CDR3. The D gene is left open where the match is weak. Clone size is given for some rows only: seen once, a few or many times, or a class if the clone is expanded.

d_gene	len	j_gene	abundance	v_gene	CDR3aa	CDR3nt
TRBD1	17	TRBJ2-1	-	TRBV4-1	CASSHSAGTGGPNEQFF	TGCGCCAGCAGCCACTCAGCCGGGACAGGGGGGCCCAATGAGCAGTTCTTC
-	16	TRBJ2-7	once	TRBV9	CASSVSPDSYHYEQYF	TGTGCCAGCAGCGTATCGCCGGACAGTTATCACTACGAGCAGTACTTC
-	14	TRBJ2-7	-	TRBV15	CATRNGHRSYEQYF	TGTGCCACCAGGAACGGACACCGCTCCTACGAGCAGTACTTC
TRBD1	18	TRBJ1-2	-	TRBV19	CASSLRALTGDPNYGYTF	TGTGCCAGTAGCCTGAGGGCTCTAACAGGGGATCCCAACTATGGCTACACCTTC
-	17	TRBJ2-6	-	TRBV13	CASSSSLVSSGANVLTF	TGTGCCAGCAGCTCTAGTTTAGTAAGTTCTGGGGCCAACGTCCTGACTTTC
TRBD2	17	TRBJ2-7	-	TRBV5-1	CASSSLASGSLTYEQYF	TGCGCCAGCAGCTCCCTGGCTAGCGGGTCCCTAACCTACGAGCAGTACTTC
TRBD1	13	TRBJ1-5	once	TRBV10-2	CASRGQGSQPQHF	TGCGCCAGCAGAGGACAGGGTAGCCAGCCCCAGCATTTT
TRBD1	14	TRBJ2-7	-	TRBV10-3	CAISGGDRSYEQYF	TGTGCCATCAGTGGGGGGGACAGGTCCTACGAGCAGTACTTC
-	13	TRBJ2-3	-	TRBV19	CASSIQGTDTQYF	TGTGCCAGTAGTATCCAGGGCACAGATACGCAGTATTTT
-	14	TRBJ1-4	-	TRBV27	CASSFSLSNEKLFF	TGTGCCAGCAGTTTTTCCCTGTCTAATGAAAAACTGTTTTTT
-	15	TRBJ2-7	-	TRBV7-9	CASSLAQGARGEQYF	TGTGCCAGCAGCTTAGCACAGGGCGCAAGGGGAGAGCAGTACTTC
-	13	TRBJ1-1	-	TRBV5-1	CASSLQLNTEAFF	TGCGCCAGCAGCTTACAGCTGAACACTGAAGCTTTCTTT
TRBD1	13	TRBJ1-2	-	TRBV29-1	CSVPGQGARGYTF	TGCAGCGTCCCCGGACAGGGGGCACGGGGCTACACCTTC
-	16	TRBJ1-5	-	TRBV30	CAWIGGYPNSNQPQHF	TGTGCCTGGATCGGAGGTTACCCTAACAGCAATCAGCCCCAGCATTTT
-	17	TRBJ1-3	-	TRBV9	CASSVASQGLLGNTIYF	TGTGCCAGCAGCGTAGCCTCCCAGGGCCTCCTTGGAAACACCATATATTTT
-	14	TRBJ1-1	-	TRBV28	CASSFSGRRAEAFF	TGTGCCAGCAGTTTTTCAGGCCGGCGAGCTGAAGCTTTCTTT
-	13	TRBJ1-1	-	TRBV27	CASSFFKNTEAFF	TGTGCCAGCAGTTTTTTCAAGAACACTGAAGCTTTCTTT
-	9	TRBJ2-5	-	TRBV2	CATEETQYF	TGTGCCACCGAGGAGACCCAGTACTTC
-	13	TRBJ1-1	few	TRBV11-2	CASSSGLFTEAFF	TGTGCCAGCAGCTCGGGACTGTTCACTGAAGCTTTCTTT
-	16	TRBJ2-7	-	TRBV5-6	CASSQDRGDNSYEQYF	TGTGCCAGCAGCCAAGATCGGGGGGACAACTCCTACGAGCAGTACTTC
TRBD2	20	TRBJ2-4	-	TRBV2	CASSERFGLVGPLDKNIQYF	TGTGCCAGCAGTGAACGGTTCGGACTAGTAGGTCCCCTAGACAAAAACATTCAGTACTTC
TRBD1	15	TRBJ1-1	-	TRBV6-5	CASTPQTGKITEAFF	TGTGCCAGCACCCCCCAGACAGGGAAAATCACTGAAGCTTTCTTT
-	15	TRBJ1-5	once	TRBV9	CASSVGGLLNQPQHF	TGTGCCAGCAGCGTAGGGGGCCTACTGAATCAGCCCCAGCATTTT
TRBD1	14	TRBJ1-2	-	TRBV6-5	CASSWGDSYYGYTF	TGTGCCAGCAGTTGGGGGGACAGTTACTATGGCTACACCTTC
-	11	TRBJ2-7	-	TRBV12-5	CASGRGGEQYF	TGTGCTAGTGGTAGGGGTGGGGAGCAGTACTTC
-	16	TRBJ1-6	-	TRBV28	CASSSGQPNFNSPLHF	TGTGCCAGCAGTTCCGGACAGCCCAATTTTAATTCACCCCTCCACTTT
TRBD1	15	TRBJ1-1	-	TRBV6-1	CASRGPGTARTEAFF	TGTGCCAGCAGGGGCCCCGGGACAGCACGCACTGAAGCTTTCTTT
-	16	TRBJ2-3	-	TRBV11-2	CASSLGIADLTDTQYF	TGTGCCAGCAGCTTAGGAATAGCGGACCTCACAGATACGCAGTATTTT
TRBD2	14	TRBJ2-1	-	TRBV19	CASSIGLAGDEQFF	TGTGCCAGTAGTATAGGGCTAGCGGGGGACGAGCAGTTCTTC
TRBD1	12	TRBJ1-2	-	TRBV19	CASLTGAHGYTF	TGTGCCAGTTTGACAGGGGCGCATGGCTACACCTTC
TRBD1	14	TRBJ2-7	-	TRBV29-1	CSVQPPQGAGEQYF	TGCAGCGTTCAACCCCCCCAGGGGGCGGGTGAGCAGTACTTC
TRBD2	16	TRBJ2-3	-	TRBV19	CASSSWTSGATDTQYF	TGTGCCAGTAGTTCCTGGACTAGCGGGGCCACAGATACGCAGTATTTT
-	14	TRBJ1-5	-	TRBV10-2	CASSVPAGDQPQHF	TGCGCCAGCAGTGTCCCCGCCGGGGATCAGCCCCAGCATTTT
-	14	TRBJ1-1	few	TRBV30	CAWSRTGVGTEAFF	TGTGCCTGGAGTCGAACGGGGGTCGGGACTGAAGCTTTCTTT
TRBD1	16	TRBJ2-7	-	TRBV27	CASSLTRTGPIEEQYF	TGTGCCAGCAGTTTAACAAGGACAGGCCCAATTGAGGAGCAGTACTTC
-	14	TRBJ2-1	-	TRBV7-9	CASIESNGGQRPFF	TGTGCCAGCATCGAATCGAACGGGGGACAGCGGCCGTTCTTC
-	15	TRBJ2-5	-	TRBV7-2	CASRGAGGLGETQYF	TGTGCCAGCAGGGGGGCAGGGGGGTTGGGAGAGACCCAGTACTTC
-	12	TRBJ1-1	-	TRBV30	CAWSVPRGEAFF	TGTGCCTGGAGTGTACCACGGGGTGAAGCTTTCTTT
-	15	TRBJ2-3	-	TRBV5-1	CASSHTSYGTDTQYF	TGCGCCAGCAGCCATACTTCGTACGGCACAGATACGCAGTATTTT
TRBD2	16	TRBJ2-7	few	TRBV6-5	CASSYGASGTTYEQYF	TGTGCCAGCAGTTACGGCGCTAGCGGGACGACCTACGAGCAGTACTTC
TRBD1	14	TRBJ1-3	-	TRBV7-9	CASSEPGQGNTIYF	TGTGCCAGCAGTGAACCGGGACAGGGAAACACCATATATTTT
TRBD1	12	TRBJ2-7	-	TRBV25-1	CASSEYGTERYF	TGTGCCAGCAGTGAATACGGGACAGAAAGGTACTTC
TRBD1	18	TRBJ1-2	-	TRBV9	CASRGLETGGIMPYGYTF	TGTGCCAGCAGAGGACTGGAGACAGGGGGAATTATGCCCTATGGCTACACCTTC
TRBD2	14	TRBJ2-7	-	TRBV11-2	CASRPSGGPGGQYF	TGTGCCAGCAGGCCTAGCGGGGGGCCGGGCGGGCAGTACTTC
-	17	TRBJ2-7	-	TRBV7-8	CASSLRVGGAPSYEQYF	TGTGCCAGCAGCTTACGGGTCGGCGGCGCCCCCTCCTACGAGCAGTACTTC
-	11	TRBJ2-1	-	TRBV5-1	CASREERRQFF	TGCGCCAGCAGGGAAGAAAGGAGGCAGTTCTTC
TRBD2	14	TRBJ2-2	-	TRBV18	CASSPSGVAGELFF	TGTGCCAGCTCACCCAGCGGGGTCGCCGGGGAGCTGTTTTTT
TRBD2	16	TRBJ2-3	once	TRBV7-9	CASSLGLAGAADTQYF	TGTGCCAGCAGCCTGGGACTAGCGGGGGCAGCAGATACGCAGTATTTT
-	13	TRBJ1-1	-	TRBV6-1	CASSEVRGTEAFF	TGTGCCAGCAGTGAAGTGAGAGGGACTGAAGCTTTCTTT
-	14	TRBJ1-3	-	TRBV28	CASSQTRGGNTIYF	TGTGCCAGCAGTCAGACCCGGGGTGGAAACACCATATATTTT